Below are 9 T cell receptor beta chains sequenced from a single sample in a study of blood T cell repertoires in COVID-19. The method was immunoSEQ multiplex PCR; TCRdb's version includes in-frame clones alone and lacks a portion of them. Among about 240,000 clones, around 88% were seen once, and the ten largest hold roughly 10%. Sequenced sample: PBMCs or T cells enriched from blood (not recorded which). These receptors all come from a man in his forties who had recovered from COVID-19.

The genes are TRBV5-1 and TRBJ1-4; tentative D call: TRBD1 (5 bases). The germline V gene has CDR1 SGHRS and CDR2 YFSETQ. Trimming pared 0 bases from V and 0 bases from J, leaving 12 bases between. The CDR3 has 17 amino acids. The CDR3 protein is CASSLVTAISTNEKLFF. CDR3 sequence (DNA): TGCGCCAGCAGCTTGGTGACAGCGATATCAACTAATGAAAAACTGTTTTTT.

V gene TRBV6-5 combines with J gene TRBJ1-5; 7 bases map to TRBD1. Germline V gene data show CDR1 as MNHEY and CDR2 as SVGAGI. This CDR3 is 15 amino acids long. The trim removed 0 bases at V and 9 bases at J, leaving 8 bases unmatched. For the CDR3, the DNA is TGTGCCAGCAGTTACTCAGACAGGGCAGGCGGGCCCCAGCATTTT. It encodes CASSYSDRAGGPQHF.

The chain recombines TRBV3-1 (or the pseudogene TRBV3-2) with TRBJ2-7; D perhaps matches TRBD1 (6 bases). This CDR3 comprises 17 residues. Germline-derived CDR1 and CDR2 are LGHDT and YNNKEL (reference sequence). Trimming removed 1 base from V and 5 bases from J, with 21 bases in between. CDR3 protein: CASSQVRNRDLRNEQYF. The CDR3 coding sequence is TGTGCCAGCAGCCAAGTTAGGAACAGGGATTTAAGAAACGAGCAGTACTTC.

The rearrangement uses TRBV5-1 and TRBJ2-6; the match to TRBD2 covers 8 bases. Per the germline V gene, CDR1 is SGHRS and CDR2 is YFSETQ. Unmatched junction bases numbered 8, after V lost 4 bases and J lost 2 bases. The CDR3 is made up of 17 amino acids. CDR3 in amino acids: CASSPGAGGAGANVLTF. CDR3 coding DNA: TGCGCCAGCAGCCCAGGCGCCGGGGGGGCTGGGGCCAACGTCCTGACTTTC.

This sequence joins TRBV5-6 and TRBJ2-5; TRBD1 is a possible D gene (6 bases). CDR3 length: 13 amino acids. The germline V gene encodes CDR1 SGHDT and CDR2 YYEEEE. V shed 7 bases and J shed 3 bases, with 13 bases lying between them. DNA for the CDR3: TGTGCCAGCCGAGGCAGGGGTAAAGAGACCCAGTACTTC. Its translation: CASRGRGKETQYF.

A single count supports this clone. The genes are TRBV21-1 and TRBJ2-3; whether TRBD1, the table's D call, matches the DNA was not checked. TRBV21-1 is classified as a pseudogene. CDR3 length equals 14 residues. The CDR3 protein is CASSSRTGTDTQYF. The CDR3 nucleotides read TGTGCCAGCAGCTCCCGGACAGGGACAGATACGCAGTATTTT.

V and J are TRBV10-1 and TRBJ2-7, with a weak D call TRBD2 (6 bases). The CDR3 totals 14 residues. Between the trimmed V and J ends, which lost 5 bases and 0 bases, there was a span of 11 bases. The germline CDR1 and CDR2 sequences are WNHNN and SYGVQD (reference sequence). The CDR3 loop is CASSKGGPSYEQYF. The CDR3 region has the DNA TGCGCCAGCAGTAAGGGAGGCCCCTCCTACGAGCAGTACTTC.

This clone showed up just a few times. The chain joins TRBV20-1 to TRBJ2-3, with no clear D. There are 11 residues in the CDR3. The ends were cut back, 4 bases at V and 2 bases at J, with 4 bases in the middle. CDR1 and CDR2 (germline): DFQATT, SNEGSKA (reference sequence). CDR3 amino acids: CSAMYTDTQYF. The CDR3, as DNA: TGCAGTGCTATGTACACAGATACGCAGTATTTT.

The rearrangement links TRBV28 to TRBJ2-4, with D perhaps matching TRBD2 (5 bases). The CDR3 covers 16 residues. Trimming cost V 5 bases and J 0 bases, with 14 bases left between them. The germline gives CDR1 MDHEN, CDR2 SYDVKM. The CDR3 reads CASSPPPRGAKNIQYF. For the CDR3, the DNA is TGTGCCAGCAGTCCCCCTCCCCGGGGAGCCAAAAACATTCAGTACTTC.